The entry below describes one T cell receptor beta chain. The CDR3 covers 12 residues. The V and J ends lost 8 bases and 6 bases respectively, with 13 bases between them. The germline gives CDR1 MDHEN, CDR2 SYDVKM. These data originate in a study of T cell changes during pregnancy in multiple sclerosis. Measured with immunoSEQ multiplex PCR; TCRdb has only the in-frame clones, and not every one. This sample carries around 40,000 clones, 90% of them seen once, and the ten largest clones take around 0.48%. The TCR originated in a female donor in good health, enrolled as a control in a pregnancy study. The sample was CD4+ T cells from peripheral blood mononuclear cells, taken in the first trimester of pregnancy. This chain links TRBV28 with TRBJ2-5; D might be TRBD1 (6 bases). This chain's CDR3 is CASDRDTKTQYF. The CDR3 coding sequence is TGTGCCAGCGACCGGGACACGAAGACCCAGTACTTC.